This T cell receptor beta chain emerged from a study of early T cells in non-severe SARS-CoV-2 infection. The wider study: Chains from this unsorted whole-blood bulk RNA could not be paired.

Unique molecular identifiers were added to individual cDNA molecules. Each CDR3 protein is one row after TCRdb ran MiXCR on the 5' RACE reads. Of about 60,000 distinct CDR3 sequences listed, over 9.5% are singletons. CDR1 is DFQATT, CDR2 SNEGSKA, per germline (reference sequence). V was trimmed by 3 bases and J by 1 base, leaving 9 bases between them. This CDR3 is 13 amino acids long. This chain links TRBV20-1 with TRBJ1-2, with D hard to call. Sequenced material: whole blood. This TCR was sampled from an adult who was a healthcare worker with PCR-confirmed SARS-CoV-2 infection or an uninfected control (not recorded which). The CDR3 coding sequence is TGCAGTGCTAGCTCGGGAATTAACTATGGCTACACCTTC. Translation gives CSASSGINYGYTF.